This T cell receptor beta chain was recovered during a study of OX40 agonist ivuxolimab in advanced cancers. Study information: Patients were roughly 83% male with ages roughly 20 to 80, mean approximately 55. It was permissible to have had prior anti-PD-1, anti-PD-L1 or anti-CTLA-4 therapy, and less than 45% had some. Overall study results and limits: Blood T cells, both CD4+ and CD8+, expanded clonally by week 6 at 0.1 to 3.0 mg/kg.

Only in-frame clones appear in the TCRdb table, and some are missing; sequencing was by immunoSEQ multiplex PCR. Of 65,000 or so clones in the sample, 80% to 85% were seen once. To note about this clone: Antigen unknown.

The material sequenced was CD4+ or CD8+ T cells sorted from blood, taken in a trial of the OX40 agonist ivuxolimab. This receptor was taken from an adult with an advanced solid tumor such as melanoma, head and neck, liver or kidney cancer.

The CDR3 nucleotides are TGTGCCAGCAGTGGGACACCTAGCAATCAGCCCCAGCATTTT. Its translation: CASSGTPSNQPQHF. The chain links TRBV2 to TRBJ1-5; TRBD1 might be the D (5 bases). The germline V and J ends were trimmed by 4 bases and 0 bases, with 7 bases remaining between them. The CDR3 has 14 amino acids. CDR1 and CDR2 (germline): SNHLY, FYNNEI.